One and the same sample provided the 22 T cell receptor beta chains below, sequenced in a study of T cell changes during pregnancy in multiple sclerosis. Measured with immunoSEQ multiplex PCR; TCRdb has only the in-frame clones, and not every one. The top ten clones hold more than 0.9% of a sample with about 23,000 clones, about 88% of them seen once. The sample in question was CD4+ T cells from peripheral blood mononuclear cells, obtained in the first trimester of pregnancy. The receptors come from a female donor in good health, enrolled as a control in a pregnancy study.

This chain uses TRBV5-1 with TRBJ1-2; no clear D gene. The germline gives CDR1 SGHRS, CDR2 YFSETQ. V lost 2 bases to trimming and J lost 8 bases, with 13 bases between them. This CDR3 contains 13 residues. CDR3 sequence: CASSFRPMEGYTF. CDR3 coding DNA: TGCGCCAGCAGCTTTAGACCCATGGAGGGCTACACCTTC.

The chain carries TRBV27 and TRBJ1-5; D remains unclear. Trimming left V 3 bases short and J 6 bases short, with 6 bases between. This CDR3 has 12 amino acids. Germline values: CDR1 MNHEY, CDR2 SMNVEV (reference sequence). DNA for the CDR3: TGTGCCAGCAGTTTCAGAGGTCAGCCCCAGCATTTT. Its protein product is CASSFRGQPQHF.

In its sample, this clone was seen a few times. The V call is TRBV19, the J call TRBJ2-7; no firm D call. There are 13 residues in the CDR3. Germline V gene sequence: CDR1 LNHDA, CDR2 SQIVND (reference sequence). The germline V and J ends were trimmed by 3 bases and 2 bases, with 8 bases remaining between them. CDR3 DNA sequence: TGTGCCAGTAGTATTGGCAGTCCCTACGAGCAGTACTTC. Its translation: CASSIGSPYEQYF.

The gene calls are TRBV4-1 and TRBJ2-3; 7 nucleotides line up with TRBD1. The trim removed 4 bases at V and 4 bases at J, leaving 5 bases unmatched. The CDR3 is 14 amino acids. Germline V gene data show CDR1 as MGHRA and CDR2 as YSYEKL. The CDR3 nucleotides are TGCGCCAGCAGCCTCGACAGGGCTTCAGATACGCAGTATTTT. Amino acid sequence: CASSLDRASDTQYF.

The chain carries TRBV7-2 and TRBJ2-2; tentatively, D is TRBD1 (5 bases). Looked up from germline, CDR1 is SGHTA and CDR2 is FQGNSA. The germline V and J ends were trimmed by 8 bases and 5 bases, with 15 bases remaining between them. The CDR3 consists of 14 residues. The CDR3 reads CASDPQGWTGELFF. The CDR3 DNA reads as TGTGCCAGCGACCCCCAGGGTTGGACCGGGGAGCTGTTTTTT.

The chain couples TRBV29-1 to TRBJ1-3, with D unclear. V was shortened by 4 bases and J by 0 bases, with 10 bases between the two germline ends. Germline CDR1 is SQVTM and CDR2 is ANQGSEA. The CDR3 runs to 14 residues. As DNA, the CDR3 is TGCAGCGTTGTCGGAGTAGACTCTGGAAACACCATATATTTT. It codes for CSVVGVDSGNTIYF. Using reference TRBV29-1 and TRBJ1-3 for the parts outside the CDR3, the full variable domain is SAVISQKPSRDICQRGTSLTIQCQVDSQVTMMFWYRQQPGQSLTLIATANQGSEATYESGFVIDKFPISRPNLTFSTLTVSNMSPEDSSIYLCSVVGVDSGNTIYFGEGSWLTVV.

The chain has TRBV9 and TRBJ1-1, with unresolved D. V was clipped by 0 bases and J by 4 bases, with 10 bases between them. This CDR3 comprises 14 residues. The germline V gene has CDR1 SGDLS and CDR2 YYNGEE. CDR3 amino acids: CASSVGGFTTEAFF. CDR3 nucleotides: TGTGCCAGCAGCGTAGGAGGGTTTACCACTGAAGCTTTCTTT.

The chain has TRBV4-2 and TRBJ2-3; TRBD1 is a possible D gene (5 bases). There are 17 residues in the CDR3. CDR1 LGHNA and CDR2 YNFKEQ come from the germline V gene. The germline V and J ends were trimmed by 2 bases and 3 bases, with 18 bases remaining between them. The CDR3 nucleotides read TGTGCCAGCAGCCAACCCTCAGGGTCAATGAGGACAGATACGCAGTATTTT. Protein product: CASSQPSGSMRTDTQYF.

V and J are TRBV9 and TRBJ1-6, with D tentatively TRBD1 (5 bases). Per the germline V gene, CDR1 is SGDLS and CDR2 is YYNGEE. The germline V and J ends were trimmed by 3 bases and 8 bases, with 12 bases remaining between them. This CDR3 contains 14 residues. The CDR3 here is CASSERQLDSPLHF. Here the CDR3 DNA reads TGTGCCAGCAGCGAGAGACAGCTTGATTCACCCCTCCACTTT.

This clone appeared a single time. The chain couples TRBV7-2 to TRBJ2-1; 9 bases align to TRBD2. Germline lookup yields CDR1 SGHTA and CDR2 FQGNSA. V dropped 1 base and J dropped 9; count of bases not matched to a gene: 10. This CDR3 contains 16 residues. CDR3 DNA sequence: TGTGCCAGCAGCTTAGTGCGGGCGGGAGGGCCGGCTGAGCAGTTCTTC. Encoded protein: CASSLVRAGGPAEQFF.

The V and J genes are TRBV6-4 and TRBJ2-5; a weak D match, TRBD1 (8 bases). Germline V CDR1 and CDR2: MRHNA, SNTAGT. The length of the CDR3 is 15 residues. Trimming took 3 bases from V and 6 from J, leaving 17 bases between them. Written as DNA, the CDR3 is TGTGCCAGCAGTGAACAGGGGGGGACAATGCAGACCCAGTACTTC. Encoded protein: CASSEQGGTMQTQYF.

CDR3 residues: CASSAYRESGNTIYF. CDR3 DNA: TGTGCCAGCAGCGCCTACAGGGAATCAGGAAACACCATATATTTT. The gene calls are TRBV7-8 and TRBJ1-3; D may be TRBD1 (6 bases). Looked up from germline, CDR1 is SGHVS and CDR2 is FQNEAQ. The CDR3 totals 15 residues. Trimming removed 5 bases at V and 4 bases at J, with 15 bases between. The entire variable domain, with the rest obtained from reference TRBV7-8 and TRBJ1-3, is as follows: GAGVSQSPRYKVAKRGQDVALRCDPISGHVSLFWYQQALGQGPEFLTYFQNEAQLDKSGLPSDRFFAERPEGSVSTLKIQRTQQEDSAVYLCASSAYRESGNTIYFGEGSWLTVV.

The J gene is TRBJ2-1, the V gene TRBV5-1; tentatively, D is TRBD1 (6 bases). This CDR3 comprises 14 residues. V dropped 2 bases and J dropped 9 bases, with 15 bases sitting between them. The germline gives CDR1 SGHRS, CDR2 YFSETQ. The CDR3 bases are TGCGCCAGCAGCTTTCAGGGGAGAGTTGGTGAGCAGTTCTTC. It codes for CASSFQGRVGEQFF.

This rearrangement joins TRBV10-3 to TRBJ2-3, with 12 bases fitting TRBD2. V shed 10 bases, J shed 2 bases, and the junction held 4 bases outside the gene matches. The CDR3 contains 14 residues. Germline values: CDR1 ENHRY, CDR2 SYGVKD. CDR3 amino acids: CATRTSGDTDTQYF. For the CDR3, the DNA is TGTGCCACTCGGACTAGCGGGGACACAGATACGCAGTATTTT.

The CDR3 coding sequence is TGTGCCAGCAGTTACAGGACAGTTGCAGACACTGAAGCTTTCTTT. It specifies CASSYRTVADTEAFF. The J gene is TRBJ1-1, the V gene TRBV6-5, with D possibly being TRBD1 (6 bases). The CDR3 is 15 residues long. V dropped 2 bases and J dropped 3 bases, with 13 bases sitting between them. Germline CDR1 reads MNHEY; CDR2 reads SVGAGI.

The chain links TRBV11-2 to TRBJ2-3; no clear D gene. Germline assignment: CDR1 SGHAT and CDR2 FQNNGV. The CDR3 totals 14 residues. V lost 5 bases, J lost 2 bases, and 11 bases lay in between. This CDR3 is CASSLTRNTDTQYF. The DNA of the CDR3 is TGTGCCAGCAGCCTGACACGGAACACAGATACGCAGTATTTT.

J is TRBJ2-3 and V is TRBV28, with 8 positions matching TRBD2. V trimming: 6 bases; J trimming: 5 bases; junction bases outside the gene matches: 10. The CDR3 sequence is 15 residues long. CDR1 MDHEN and CDR2 SYDVKM come from the germline V gene. The CDR3 here is CASSGWERELDTQYF. The CDR3 DNA reads as TGTGCCAGCAGCGGCTGGGAGCGGGAGTTAGATACGCAGTATTTT.

The CDR3 DNA reads as TGTGCCAGCAGTTCCTTAGCGGGGGGTAAAAAAGAGACCCAGTACTTC. It encodes CASSSLAGGKKETQYF. The chain has TRBV5-4 and TRBJ2-5; TRBD2 matches 10 bases. The CDR3 loop spans 16 amino acids. V gave up 5 bases and J gave up 3 bases; unmatched junction bases: 10. CDR1 is SGHNT and CDR2 is YYREEE in the germline V gene (reference sequence). Looking up the rest from reference TRBV5-4 and TRBJ2-5 gives the full variable domain: ETGVTQSPTHLIKTRGQQVTLRCSSQSGHNTVSWYQQALGQGPQFIFQYYREEENGRGNFPPRFSGLQFPNYSSELNVNALELDDSALYLCASSSLAGGKKETQYFGPGTRLLVL.

V and J are TRBV7-3 and TRBJ2-3; possible D gene TRBD1, 5 bases. The CDR3 covers 13 residues. Trimming left V 7 bases short and J 0 bases short, with 8 bases between. Germline CDR1 and CDR2: SGHTA and FQGTGA. CDR3 sequence reads: CASTTASTDTQYF. The CDR3 nucleotides read TGTGCCAGCACGACAGCTAGCACAGATACGCAGTATTTT.

This clone has only one observation. The chain has TRBV27 and TRBJ2-7; 7 bases fit TRBD2. This CDR3 is built from 14 residues. Germline V gives CDR1 MNHEY, CDR2 SMNVEV (reference sequence). J lost 6 bases, V lost 6 bases, and 11 bases had no gene match. In DNA form, the CDR3 reads TGTGCCAGCAGGAGGTGGGCGGGAGAAGGCGAGCAGTACTTC. Its translation is CASRRWAGEGEQYF.

The chain employs TRBV11-2 and TRBJ2-3; TRBD2 aligns across 8 bases. With V trimmed by 3 bases and J by 6 bases, 2 bases remained unmatched. This CDR3 spans 13 amino acids. CDR1 is SGHAT and CDR2 is FQNNGV in the germline V gene. As DNA, the CDR3 is TGTGCCAGCAGCTTCGGGAGGGGGGATACGCAGTATTTT. This sequence encodes CASSFGRGDTQYF.

The table lists this clone with a count of one. The chain recombines TRBV6-1 with TRBJ2-4, with D uncertain. This CDR3 has 17 amino acids. Germline lookup yields CDR1 MNHNS and CDR2 SASEGT. V was trimmed by 2 bases and J by 0 bases, leaving 14 bases between them. DNA for the CDR3: TGTGCCAGCAGTGAAAGCGTGGCAGCCCTAGCCAAAAACATTCAGTACTTC. Protein: CASSESVAALAKNIQYF.